Shown below are 20 T cell receptor beta chains from a single sample sequenced in a study of T cells in Graves' hyperthyroidism and ophthalmopathy. Amplified TCR beta CDR3 regions came from RNA transcripts. The HTBI primer set served for first-round RT-PCR of the TCR CDR3. TCRdb fed the multiplex PCR reads into MiXCR, producing one record per CDR3 protein. The sample includes 700,000 or so distinct CDR3 sequences, about 17% seen only once; the top ten take around 8%. Specimen: blood. Source of these receptors: a young man with Graves' hyperthyroidism.

The chain couples TRBV2 to TRBJ2-3, with D tentatively TRBD1 or TRBD2 (5 bases each). Between the trimmed V and J ends, which lost 3 bases and 5 bases, there was a span of 12 bases. The CDR3 covers 14 residues. The germline V gene encodes CDR1 SNHLY and CDR2 FYNNEI. The CDR3 DNA reads as TGTGCCAGCAGTGACAGGGACGGGGTAGATACGCAGTATTTT. This encodes CASSDRDGVDTQYF.

This chain joins TRBV2 and TRBJ2-5; D might be TRBD2 (5 bases). CDR1 is SNHLY and CDR2 is FYNNEI in the germline V gene. This CDR3 has 14 residues. Trimming took off 6 bases at V and 7 bases at J, with 18 bases between the two ends. CDR3 coding DNA: TGTGCCAGCAGGATCGCAGGAGGTGGTGGGACCCAGTACTTC. Translated, it gives CASRIAGGGGTQYF. The whole variable domain, filled in from reference TRBV2 and TRBJ2-5, reads EPEVTQTPSHQVTQMGQEVILRCVPISNHLYFYWYRQILGQKVEFLVSFYNNEISEKSEIFDDQFSVERPDGSNFTLKIRSTKLEDSAMYFCASRIAGGGGTQYFGPGTRLLVL.

This clonotype came up a few times. The J gene is TRBJ2-4, the V gene TRBV11-3, with 8 bases aligning to TRBD2. Per germline, CDR1 SGHNT and CDR2 YENEEA. Germline trimming cut 5 bases from V and 0 bases from J; bases unmatched to any gene: 12. This CDR3 is built from 18 residues. Here the CDR3 reads CASSRHPGGAVAKNIQYF. The CDR3 bases are TGTGCCAGCAGCCGCCACCCGGGGGGGGCCGTAGCCAAAAACATTCAGTACTTC.

The chain has TRBV2 and TRBJ1-1; perhaps TRBD1 as D (5 bases). The CDR3 contains 11 residues. Germline V lookup: CDR1 SNHLY, CDR2 FYNNEI. V lost 6 bases to trimming and J lost 6 bases, with 8 bases between them. Here the CDR3 reads CASRRGSEAFF. In DNA, the CDR3 is TGTGCCAGCAGACGGGGGTCTGAAGCTTTCTTT.

This clonotype was detected only once. DNA for the CDR3: TGTGCCAGCAGCTCCGGGACTAGCGGGAATACGCAGTATTTT. Protein product: CASSSGTSGNTQYF. The chain has TRBV7-3 and TRBJ2-3; TRBD2 aligns across 13 bases. The CDR3 contains 14 residues. Losses at the gene ends were 4 bases for V and 7 bases for J; bases not matched to a gene: 2. Per germline, CDR1 SGHTA and CDR2 FQGTGA.

This clonotype was counted only a few times. The genes are TRBV28 and TRBJ1-5, with D unclear. CDR1 and CDR2 from the germline V gene are MDHEN and SYDVKM. This CDR3 contains 14 residues. The V gene lost 4 bases and the J gene lost 3 bases, with 10 bases spanning the gap. CDR3 sequence (DNA): TGTGCCAGCAGTTATACACGCATCAATCAGCCCCAGCATTTT. The encoded protein is CASSYTRINQPQHF.

This clonotype was counted many times. The chain employs TRBV6-1 and TRBJ2-3; no definite D call. The CDR3 contains 15 residues. The germline V gene encodes CDR1 MNHNS and CDR2 SASEGT. Trimming removed 6 bases at V and 2 bases at J, with 15 bases between. The CDR3 region is CASRENKYPTDTQYF. The CDR3 nucleotides read TGTGCCAGCAGGGAGAACAAATACCCCACAGATACGCAGTATTTT.

The rearrangement links TRBV9 to TRBJ2-1; 9 nucleotides agree with TRBD2. This CDR3 contains 17 residues. V was pared by 1 base and J by 3 bases, with 8 bases of the junction left unmatched. The V gene's germline CDR1 is SGDLS and CDR2 YYNGEE. The CDR3 sequence: CASSVTPGTSSYNEQFF. In DNA, the CDR3 is TGTGCCAGCAGCGTAACCCCCGGGACTAGCAGCTACAATGAGCAGTTCTTC.

This sequence joins TRBV29-1 and TRBJ2-2; 9 bases are a match to TRBD1. Losses at the gene ends were 0 bases for V and 4 bases for J; bases not matched to a gene: 6. Germline V CDR1 and CDR2: SQVTM, ANQGSEA. The CDR3 runs to 16 residues. Written as DNA, the CDR3 is TGCAGCGTTGAAGATTGGACAGGGGCGGGCACCGGGGAGCTGTTTTTT. Amino acid sequence: CSVEDWTGAGTGELFF.

Many counts were recorded for this clonotype. J is TRBJ1-4 and V is TRBV6-1; 7 nucleotides align to TRBD1. Germline assignment: CDR1 MNHNS and CDR2 SASEGT. The trim removed 8 bases at V and 3 bases at J, leaving 6 bases unmatched. The CDR3 has 14 residues. The CDR3 loop reads CASSSGTANEKLFF. The CDR3 DNA reads as TGTGCCAGCTCATCCGGGACAGCTAATGAAAAACTGTTTTTT.

This clonotype was seen a handful of times. The chain recombines TRBV9 with TRBJ2-2; tentative D call: TRBD2 (5 bases). The CDR3 covers 16 residues. The V gene lost 4 bases and the J gene lost 1 base, with 14 bases spanning the gap. The V gene's germline CDR1 is SGDLS and CDR2 YYNGEE. CDR3 nucleotide sequence: TGTGCCAGCAGCCCTCGGACTGATGTGAACACCGGGGAGCTGTTTTTT. It is translated as CASSPRTDVNTGELFF.

This clonotype was detected many times. The chain is built from TRBV11-2 and TRBJ2-1; 10 nucleotides align to TRBD2. This CDR3 comprises 15 residues. Germline lookup yields CDR1 SGHAT and CDR2 FQNNGV. Losses at the gene ends were 6 bases for V and 6 bases for J; bases not matched to a gene: 8. CDR3 residues: CASSLLAGAGNEQFF. CDR3 bases: TGTGCCAGCAGTCTGCTAGCGGGAGCCGGCAATGAGCAGTTCTTC.

The chain couples TRBV6-1 to TRBJ2-7; 7 nucleotides match TRBD1. The CDR3 is 13 amino acids. The ends lost 7 bases at V and 0 bases at J; junction bases unmatched: 3. Germline CDR1 and CDR2: MNHNS and SASEGT. CDR3 amino acids: CASNYRGSYEQYF. CDR3 DNA sequence: TGTGCCAGCAATTACAGGGGCTCCTACGAGCAGTACTTC.

This clonotype was detected ten times or more. Here the CDR3 DNA reads TGTGCCAGCAGTTTACCGGGACTAGCGGGAGCCGATGAGCAGTTCTTC. This codes for CASSLPGLAGADEQFF. The chain uses TRBV28 and TRBJ2-1; TRBD2 agrees at 14 bases. Unmatched junction bases numbered 5, after V lost 2 bases and J lost 8 bases. The CDR3 is made up of 16 amino acids. Germline values: CDR1 MDHEN, CDR2 SYDVKM.

This clonotype was counted many times. The CDR3 DNA reads TGTGCCAGCAGAAGGGGGTTCGCGAACACCGGGGAGCTGTTTTTT. Translating it yields CASRRGFANTGELFF. The chain uses TRBV6-1 and TRBJ2-2; possible D gene TRBD1, 6 bases. CDR1 MNHNS and CDR2 SASEGT come from the germline V gene. Deletions cut 6 bases from V and 0 bases from J, with 11 bases between. This CDR3 is 15 amino acids long.

V gene TRBV19 combines with J gene TRBJ1-4; tentatively, D is TRBD1 (5 bases). V lost 3 bases, J lost 2 bases, and 10 bases lay in between. The CDR3 is 15 amino acids. Germline CDR1 and CDR2: LNHDA and SQIVND (reference sequence). CDR3 in DNA: TGTGCCAGTAGTATCATAGAGGGGACTAATGAAAAACTGTTTTTT. Its protein is CASSIIEGTNEKLFF.

Many counts were recorded for this clonotype. This rearrangement joins TRBV28 to TRBJ1-2; D may be TRBD1 (5 bases). Germline V gene sequence: CDR1 MDHEN, CDR2 SYDVKM. The CDR3 length is 14 residues. The V end lost 5 bases, the J end lost 3 bases, and 13 bases lay between the germline ends. CDR3 loop: CASSGGKIYYGYTF. The CDR3, as DNA: TGTGCCAGCAGTGGGGGGAAAATTTACTATGGCTACACCTTC.

Ten or more counts support this clonotype. This chain joins TRBV30 and TRBJ2-1; 7 bases fit TRBD2. This CDR3 is 14 amino acids long. J gave up 8 bases and V 7 bases, and 14 bases lay outside the gene matches. Germline assignment: CDR1 GTSNPN and CDR2 SVGIG (reference sequence). This CDR3 reads CAYRGAGLVHEQFF. Here the CDR3 DNA reads TGTGCCTACCGGGGAGCGGGATTGGTCCATGAGCAGTTCTTC.

J is TRBJ2-5 and V is TRBV7-2; D remains unclear. The length of the CDR3 is 16 residues. The V end lost 0 bases, the J end lost 2 bases, and 13 bases lay between the germline ends. Germline CDR1 and CDR2: SGHTA and FQGNSA. This CDR3 is CASSLAGPARQETQYF. The DNA for the CDR3 is TGTGCCAGCAGCTTAGCAGGGCCAGCCCGTCAAGAGACCCAGTACTTC.

The CDR3 sequence is CSVEGWDRGESTDTQYF. The CDR3 DNA is TGCAGCGTTGAAGGCTGGGACAGGGGAGAGAGCACAGATACGCAGTATTTT. The chain uses TRBV29-1 and TRBJ2-3; 10 bases fit TRBD1. Germline-derived CDR1 and CDR2 are SQVTM and ANQGSEA. The ends lost 1 base at V and 0 bases at J; junction bases unmatched: 7. The CDR3 loop spans 17 amino acids.